These 13 T cell receptor beta chains were sequenced from one sample in a study of blood T cells in healthy people across ages. A second PCR of about 6 to 11 cycles used a sample-barcoded 5' primer and a J-beta primer mix. In TCRdb, the 5' RACE reads were re-called with MiXCR into one record per CDR3 protein. The sample yields about 1.4 million distinct CDR3 sequences, roughly 64% seen once. The sequenced sample was blood. All receptors derive from a man between 18 and 29 years old in good health.

CDR3 DNA sequence: TGCAGTGCTCCAAACGGGGGGGAAGGGGCTAACACTGAAGCTTTCTTT. It codes for CSAPNGGEGANTEAFF. The rearrangement joins TRBV20-1 to TRBJ1-1; maybe TRBD1 (5 bases). There are 16 residues in the CDR3. Germline CDR1 DFQATT, CDR2 SNEGSKA (reference sequence). Trimming pared 5 bases from V and 2 bases from J, leaving 21 bases between.

CDR3 DNA: TGTGCCAGCACCCTGAGGGGTCCGGCCTACGAGCAGTACTTC. Its translation is CASTLRGPAYEQYF. V and J are TRBV6-1 and TRBJ2-7; D is perhaps TRBD1 or TRBD2 (5 bases each). The CDR3 loop spans 14 amino acids. From germline, CDR1 is MNHNS and CDR2 SASEGT. The V and J ends lost 7 bases and 2 bases respectively, with 15 bases between them.

The V and J genes are TRBV7-2 and TRBJ1-2, with 8 positions matching TRBD1. Germline V gene sequence: CDR1 SGHTA, CDR2 FQGNSA. The CDR3 consists of 16 residues. V lost 5 bases and J lost 5; bases outside the gene matches: 13. CDR3 nucleotides: TGTGCCAGCAGCCCACGTCTACCTCAGGGGGCATATGGCTACACCTTC. It yields the protein CASSPRLPQGAYGYTF.

Written as DNA, the CDR3 is TGTGCCAGCAGTTACGGTTGGGACGGCTCACTTAATGGCTACACCTTC. Its translation: CASSYGWDGSLNGYTF. The chain couples TRBV6-5 to TRBJ1-2; D possibly corresponds to TRBD1 (5 bases). Trimming shortened V by 2 bases and J by 6 bases, and 19 bases separated the two germline ends. CDR1 is MNHEY and CDR2 is SVGAGI in the germline V gene. This CDR3 contains 16 residues.

This clonotype appeared a single time. V gene TRBV20-1 combines with J gene TRBJ2-7; 7 bases agree with TRBD2. The CDR3 covers 15 residues. V lost 0 bases, J lost 0 bases, and 5 bases stayed unmatched. Germline loops: CDR1 DFQATT, CDR2 SNEGSKA (reference sequence). This CDR3 is CSARDISGNSYEQYF. The CDR3 DNA follows: TGCAGTGCTAGAGATATCAGCGGGAACTCCTACGAGCAGTACTTC.

The chain recombines TRBV5-1 with TRBJ2-7, with D tentatively TRBD1 (6 bases). The V gene's germline CDR1 is SGHRS and CDR2 YFSETQ. The length of the CDR3 is 15 residues. The germline V and J ends were trimmed by 3 bases and 2 bases, with 15 bases remaining between them. CDR3 sequence reads: CASSSDRQDTYEQYF. DNA of the CDR3: TGCGCCAGCAGCTCCGACAGACAGGACACCTACGAGCAGTACTTC.

J is TRBJ2-1 and V is TRBV20-1; D perhaps matches TRBD2 (7 bases). Trimming stripped 4 bases from V and 4 bases from J, with 23 bases between. Per the germline V gene, CDR1 is DFQATT and CDR2 is SNEGSKA (reference sequence). This CDR3 region has 17 residues. Here the CDR3 reads CSATNPGGPVSYNEQFF. The DNA for the CDR3 is TGCAGTGCTACTAACCCGGGGGGCCCAGTTTCTTACAATGAGCAGTTCTTC.

As to this clonotype: Mismatch with germline at one junction end may stem from a read error. The J gene is TRBJ1-2, the V gene TRBV4-2; 8 bases are a match to TRBD1. The CDR3 loop spans 16 amino acids. From germline, CDR1 is LGHNA and CDR2 YNFKEQ. This CDR3 reads CACSQEVDRVSIGYTF. The DNA of the CDR3 is TGTGCCTGCAGCCAAGAGGTGGACAGGGTATCGATCGGCTACACCTTC.

The chain uses TRBV9 and TRBJ2-1; 12 positions agree with TRBD2. Germline lookup yields CDR1 SGDLS and CDR2 YYNGEE. This CDR3 spans 15 amino acids. V lost 5 bases to trimming and J lost 6 bases; unmatched junction nucleotides: 6. CDR3 nucleotide sequence: TGTGCCAGCAGTCCTAGCGGGAGGGGGGGCAATGAGCAGTTCTTC. This codes for CASSPSGRGGNEQFF.

The V call is TRBV12-3 or TRBV12-4, the J call TRBJ1-2, with 7 bases aligning to TRBD1. V shed 6 bases and J 7 bases; nucleotides not matched to a gene: 11. The CDR3 loop spans 14 amino acids. The CDR3 here is CASSPTGRDTGYTF. In nucleotides, the CDR3 is TGTGCCAGCAGCCCGACAGGGCGGGATACTGGCTACACCTTC.

The V call is TRBV12-3 or TRBV12-4, the J call TRBJ1-6; no clear D. This CDR3 comprises 13 residues. V was trimmed by 7 bases and J by 10 bases, leaving 14 bases between them. DNA of the CDR3: TGTGCCAGCAATCGCCGGGGATTATCACCCCTCCACTTT. It specifies CASNRRGLSPLHF.

V and J are TRBV20-1 and TRBJ2-7; D is ambiguous. The V gene's germline CDR1 is DFQATT and CDR2 SNEGSKA (reference sequence). The CDR3 consists of 11 residues. Trimming took 3 bases from V and 4 from J, leaving 7 bases between them. The CDR3 is CSASDEYEQYF. In nucleotides, the CDR3 is TGCAGTGCTAGTGATGAATACGAGCAGTACTTC.

This chain links TRBV20-1 with TRBJ2-3, with D possibly matching TRBD1 (5 bases). The CDR3 is made up of 14 amino acids. Trimming shortened V by 5 bases and J by 0 bases, and 12 bases separated the two germline ends. Looked up from germline, CDR1 is DFQATT and CDR2 is SNEGSKA (reference sequence). In nucleotides, the CDR3 is TGCAGTGCTCTAGACAGCCCTAGCACAGATACGCAGTATTTT. This encodes CSALDSPSTDTQYF.